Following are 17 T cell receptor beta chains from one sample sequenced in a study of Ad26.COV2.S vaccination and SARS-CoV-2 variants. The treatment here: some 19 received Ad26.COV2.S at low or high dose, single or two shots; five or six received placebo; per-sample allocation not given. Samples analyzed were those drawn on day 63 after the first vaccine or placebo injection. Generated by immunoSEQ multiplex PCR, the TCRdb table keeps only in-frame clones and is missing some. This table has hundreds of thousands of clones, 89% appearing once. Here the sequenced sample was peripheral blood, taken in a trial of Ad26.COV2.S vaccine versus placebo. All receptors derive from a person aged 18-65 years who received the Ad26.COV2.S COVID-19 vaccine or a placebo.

CDR3 bases: TGTGCCAGCAGTCGGGACAGACACACCGGGGAGCTGTTTTTT. Its translation is CASSRDRHTGELFF. The chain is built from TRBV11-3 and TRBJ2-2, with 7 bases fitting TRBD1. V lost 6 bases to trimming and J lost 3 bases; unmatched junction nucleotides: 4. The CDR3 extends over 14 amino acids. Germline V lookup: CDR1 SGHNT, CDR2 YENEEA.

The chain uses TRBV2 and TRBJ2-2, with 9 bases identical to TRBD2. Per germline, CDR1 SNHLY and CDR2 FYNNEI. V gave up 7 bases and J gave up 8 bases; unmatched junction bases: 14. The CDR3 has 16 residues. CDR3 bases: TGTGCCAGCAAAAGGATCGGCGGGAGGGCCGAGGGGGAGCTGTTTTTT. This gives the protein CASKRIGGRAEGELFF. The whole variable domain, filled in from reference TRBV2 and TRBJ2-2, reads EPEVTQTPSHQVTQMGQEVILRCVPISNHLYFYWYRQILGQKVEFLVSFYNNEISEKSEIFDDQFSVERPDGSNFTLKIRSTKLEDSAMYFCASKRIGGRAEGELFFGEGSRLTVL.

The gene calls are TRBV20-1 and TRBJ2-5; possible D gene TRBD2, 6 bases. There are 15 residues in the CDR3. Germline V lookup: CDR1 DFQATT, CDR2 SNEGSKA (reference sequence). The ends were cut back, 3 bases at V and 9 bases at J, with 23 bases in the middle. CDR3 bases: TGCAGTGCTAGTAGTGGCGGGACGGGCGGCGAGGCCCAGTACTTC. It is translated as CSASSGGTGGEAQYF.

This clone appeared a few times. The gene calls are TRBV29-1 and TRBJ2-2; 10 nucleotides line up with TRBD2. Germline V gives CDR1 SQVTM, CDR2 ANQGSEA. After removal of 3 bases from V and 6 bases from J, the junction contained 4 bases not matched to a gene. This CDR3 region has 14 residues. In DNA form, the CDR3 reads TGCAGCGTTGAGCTAGCGGGAGTTTCCGGGGAGCTGTTTTTT. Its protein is CSVELAGVSGELFF.

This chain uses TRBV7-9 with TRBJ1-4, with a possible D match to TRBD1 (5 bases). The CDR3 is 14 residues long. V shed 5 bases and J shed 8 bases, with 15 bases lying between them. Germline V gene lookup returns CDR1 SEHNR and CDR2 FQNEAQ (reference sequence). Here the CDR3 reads CASSQTALSEKLFF. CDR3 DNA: TGTGCCAGCAGCCAGACAGCTCTTTCGGAAAAACTGTTTTTT.

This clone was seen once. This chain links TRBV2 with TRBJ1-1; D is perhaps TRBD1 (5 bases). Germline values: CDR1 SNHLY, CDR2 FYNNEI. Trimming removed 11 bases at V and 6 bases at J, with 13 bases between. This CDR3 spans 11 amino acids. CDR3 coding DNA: TGTGCCCCAGAGGGGATCGCTGAAGCTTTCTTT. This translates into CAPEGIAEAFF.

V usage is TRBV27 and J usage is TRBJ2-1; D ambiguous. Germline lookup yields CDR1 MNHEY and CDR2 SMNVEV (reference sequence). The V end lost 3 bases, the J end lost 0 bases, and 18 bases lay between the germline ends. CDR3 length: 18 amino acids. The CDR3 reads CASSLVLTPRGSYNEQFF. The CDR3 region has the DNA TGTGCCAGCAGTTTGGTCTTAACCCCTCGAGGCTCCTACAATGAGCAGTTCTTC.

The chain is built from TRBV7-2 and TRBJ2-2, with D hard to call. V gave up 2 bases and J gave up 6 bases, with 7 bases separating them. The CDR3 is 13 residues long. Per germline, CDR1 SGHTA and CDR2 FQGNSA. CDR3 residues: CASSLSFSGELFF. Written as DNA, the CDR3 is TGTGCCAGCAGCTTAAGCTTTTCCGGGGAGCTGTTTTTT.

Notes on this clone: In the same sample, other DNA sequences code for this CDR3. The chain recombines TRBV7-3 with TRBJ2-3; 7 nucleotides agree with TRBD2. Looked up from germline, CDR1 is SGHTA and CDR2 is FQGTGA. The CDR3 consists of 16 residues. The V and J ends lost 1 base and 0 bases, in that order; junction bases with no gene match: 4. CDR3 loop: CASSLIAGASTDTQYF. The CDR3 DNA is TGTGCCAGCAGCTTAATCGCGGGAGCGAGCACAGATACGCAGTATTTT. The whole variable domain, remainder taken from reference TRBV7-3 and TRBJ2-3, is GAGVSQTPSNKVTEKGKYVELRCDPISGHTALYWYRQSLGQGPEFLIYFQGTGAADDSGLPNDRFFAVRPEGSVSTLKIQRTERGDSAVYLCASSLIAGASTDTQYFGPGTRLTVL.

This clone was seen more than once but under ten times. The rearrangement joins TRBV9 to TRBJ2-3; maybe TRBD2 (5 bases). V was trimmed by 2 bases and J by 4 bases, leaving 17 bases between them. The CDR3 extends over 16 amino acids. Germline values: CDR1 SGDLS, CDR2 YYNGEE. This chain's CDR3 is CASSVSGGSMADTQYF. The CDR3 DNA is TGTGCCAGCAGCGTGAGCGGAGGATCTATGGCAGATACGCAGTATTTT. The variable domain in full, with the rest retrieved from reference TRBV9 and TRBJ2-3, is DSGVTQTPKHLITATGQRVTLRCSPRSGDLSVYWYQQSLDQGLQFLIQYYNGEERAKGNILERFSAQQFPDLHSELNLSSLELGDSALYFCASSVSGGSMADTQYFGPGTRLTVL.

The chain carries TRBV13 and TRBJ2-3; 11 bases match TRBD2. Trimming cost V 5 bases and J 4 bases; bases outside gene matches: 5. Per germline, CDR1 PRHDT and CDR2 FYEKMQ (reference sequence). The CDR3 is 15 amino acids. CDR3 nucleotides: TGTGCCAGCAGCCCACTAGCGGGAGTGGCAGATACGCAGTATTTT. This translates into CASSPLAGVADTQYF.

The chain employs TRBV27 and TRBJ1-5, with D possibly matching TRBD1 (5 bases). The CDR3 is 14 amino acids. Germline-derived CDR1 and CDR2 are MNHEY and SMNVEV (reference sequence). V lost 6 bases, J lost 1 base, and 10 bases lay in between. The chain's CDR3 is CASSPDRSNQPQHF. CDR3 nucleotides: TGTGCCAGCAGCCCCGACAGAAGCAATCAGCCCCAGCATTTT.

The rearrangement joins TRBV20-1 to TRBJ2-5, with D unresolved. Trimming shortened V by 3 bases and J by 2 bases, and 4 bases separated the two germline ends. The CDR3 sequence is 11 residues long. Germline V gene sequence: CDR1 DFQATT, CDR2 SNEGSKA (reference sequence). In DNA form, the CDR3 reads TGCAGTGCTAGTCTACAAGAGACCCAGTACTTC. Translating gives CSASLQETQYF.

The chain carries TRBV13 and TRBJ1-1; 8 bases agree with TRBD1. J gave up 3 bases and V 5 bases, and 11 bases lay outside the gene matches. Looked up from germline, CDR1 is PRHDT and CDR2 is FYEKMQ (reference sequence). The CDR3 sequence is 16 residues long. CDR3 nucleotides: TGTGCCAGCAGCCCCCTCCTTGGGACAGGAGACACTGAAGCTTTCTTT. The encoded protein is CASSPLLGTGDTEAFF.

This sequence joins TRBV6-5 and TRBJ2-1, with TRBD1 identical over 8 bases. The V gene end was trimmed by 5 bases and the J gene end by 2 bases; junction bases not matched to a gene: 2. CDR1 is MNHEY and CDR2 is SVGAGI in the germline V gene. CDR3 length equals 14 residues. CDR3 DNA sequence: TGTGCCAGCAGTAGGACAGGGACCTACAATGAGCAGTTCTTC. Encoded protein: CASSRTGTYNEQFF.

For the CDR3, the DNA is TGCGCCAGCAGCCAAGAAGTCGTGGACAGGGGGCAAGAGACCCAGTACTTC. Translated, it gives CASSQEVVDRGQETQYF. The rearrangement joins TRBV4-3 to TRBJ2-5; TRBD1 aligns across 10 bases. Germline V gives CDR1 LGHNA, CDR2 YSLEER. V was pared by 0 bases and J by 2 bases, with 6 bases of the junction left unmatched. The CDR3 loop spans 17 amino acids.

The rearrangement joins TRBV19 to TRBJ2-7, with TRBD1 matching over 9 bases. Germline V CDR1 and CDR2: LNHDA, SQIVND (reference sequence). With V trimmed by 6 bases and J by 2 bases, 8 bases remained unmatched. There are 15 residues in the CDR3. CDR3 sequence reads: CASRTRGDRAYEQYF. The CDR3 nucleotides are TGTGCCAGTAGGACCCGTGGGGACAGGGCCTACGAGCAGTACTTC.